This T cell receptor beta chain was obtained from a study of T cell repertoires in cytomegalovirus infection. Study-wide points: Clonotypes of TCR beta that were HLA-C-restricted and CMV-specific dominated the ex vivo response. Public TCR beta family frequency separated CMV-and-HLA carriers, including in an independent cohort.

Looked up from germline, CDR1 is MGHRA and CDR2 is YSYEKL. Trimming removed 3 bases from V and 6 bases from J, with 18 bases in between. The CDR3 length is 15 residues. Each CDR3 protein gets one entry after TCRdb re-called the reads with MiXCR. The table has more than 250,000 distinct CDR3 sequences, roughly 25% seen once; the top ten hold 13%. With respect to this clonotype: The target antigen is unknown.

The chain couples TRBV4-1 to TRBJ2-7; D gene unclear. This sample comprised cultured PBMCs, obtained from culture after CMV antigen stimulation. This TCR derives from a human donor in good health (CMV status not recorded). Some clones in this sample may be carry-over from other donors' samples. This chain's CDR3 is CASSQAGWGEGEQYF. CDR3 sequence (DNA): TGCGCCAGCAGCCAGGCCGGGTGGGGTGAAGGCGAGCAGTACTTC.